Sequencing of this T cell receptor (beta chain) was carried out in a study of cytomegalovirus exposure and HLA in healthy donors. This clone appeared a single time. Its antigen is unknown. CDR1 SGDLS and CDR2 YYNGEE come from the germline V gene. The CDR3 covers 15 residues. Trimming removed 7 bases from V and 0 bases from J; junction bases left unmatched: 4. Overall study results and limits: In a later analysis, CMV-associated beta chains were mostly HLA-associated, it appeared.

PCR primers comprised 60 Vbeta and 13 Jbeta primers. Methods used by the authors: Later, 80 million or so unique TCR beta chains were counted in an analysis, and roughly 11 million of them were shared. Method: immunoSEQ multiplex PCR; TCRdb's copy keeps in-frame clones and lacks some. The V and J calls and clone size are taken from that table; D and trimming were inferred from the DNA. The repertoire holds about 250,000 clones, more than 75% seen once, with roughly 0.26% in the top ten. The sample taken for sequencing was PBMCs. The chain joins TRBV9 to TRBJ2-2; 9 nucleotides match TRBD1. The clonotype originates from a girl aged 2 to 10 in good health and CMV-seronegative. CDR3 DNA: TGTGCCAGCGGAGGACAGGGGTCGAACACCGGGGAGCTGTTTTTT. This encodes CASGGQGSNTGELFF. Supplemented by reference TRBV9 and TRBJ2-2, the full variable domain reads DSGVTQTPKHLITATGQRVTLRCSPRSGDLSVYWYQQSLDQGLQFLIQYYNGEERAKGNILERFSAQQFPDLHSELNLSSLELGDSALYFCASGGQGSNTGELFFGEGSRLTVL.